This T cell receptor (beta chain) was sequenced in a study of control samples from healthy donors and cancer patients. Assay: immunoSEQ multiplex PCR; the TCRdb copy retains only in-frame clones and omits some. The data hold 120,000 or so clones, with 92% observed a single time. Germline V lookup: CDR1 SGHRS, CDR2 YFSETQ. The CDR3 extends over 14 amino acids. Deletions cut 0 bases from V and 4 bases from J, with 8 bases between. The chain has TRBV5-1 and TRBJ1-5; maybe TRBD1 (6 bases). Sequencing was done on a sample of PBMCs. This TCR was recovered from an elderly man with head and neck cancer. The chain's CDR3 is CASSLVGGNQPQHF. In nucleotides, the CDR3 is TGCGCCAGCAGCTTGGTAGGGGGGAATCAGCCCCAGCATTTT.